This entry describes one T cell receptor (beta chain). Every one of the donors was a healthy Caucasian. One entry per CDR3 protein, called by TCRdb with MiXCR from the 5' RACE reads. The data hold approximately 1.8 million distinct CDR3 sequences, with 25% to 35% observed a single time. This sample stems from a study of identical twins. The receptor comes from a newborn girl in good health. The sample consisted of cord blood.

The CDR3 protein is CASRKSIGLAGYNEQFF. DNA of the CDR3: TGTGCCAGCCGAAAGAGTATAGGACTAGCGGGTTACAATGAGCAGTTCTTC. The gene calls are TRBV4-2 and TRBJ2-1; TRBD2 aligns across 11 bases. V was clipped by 8 bases and J by 4 bases; unmatched bases: 13. This CDR3 region has 17 residues. CDR1 is LGHNA, CDR2 YNFKEQ, per germline.